This T cell receptor (beta chain) originates from a study of human T cells and chemical hapten exposure. The overall study: Researchers reported sensitizing an approximately 2 cm by approximately 2 cm upper inner arm skin site with 2% DPC.

Overall study results and limits: Alopecia affected the donors, so their immune response may differ from healthy people's. There was a positive correlation between PT1 expanded TCR counts and patch test score.

One entry per CDR3 protein results from TCRdb running MiXCR on the RACE reads. This repertoire shows some 170,000 distinct CDR3 sequences, under 25% found once; its top ten account for approximately 6.7%. Time point denoted: patch test 1, 2 weeks after DPC sensitization. Noted treatment: therapeutic diphenylcyclopropenone sensitization with weekly scalp DPC. People who gave samples had alopecia, were 18 to 70 years old, and were suitable for DPC. In this sample, this clonotype turned up a few times. What it binds is unknown. Germline V lookup: CDR1 SEHNR, CDR2 FQNEAQ (reference sequence). There are 12 residues in the CDR3. V lost 5 bases, J lost 9 bases, and 13 bases lay in between.

The sample in question was whole blood, obtained in connection with sensitization to the hapten diphenylcyclopropenone (DPC). V gene TRBV7-9 combines with J gene TRBJ2-5; no definite D call. The TCR originated in a woman in her fifties or sixties with alopecia areata. Some clones in this sample may be carry-over from other donors' samples. CDR3 residues: CASSLVGLAQYF. As DNA, the CDR3 is TGTGCCAGCAGCCTAGTAGGTTTGGCCCAGTACTTC. Full variable domain (missing parts from reference TRBV7-9 and TRBJ2-5): DTGVSQNPRHKITKRGQNVTFRCDPISEHNRLYWYRQTLGQGPEFLTYFQNEAQLEKSRLLSDRFSAERPKGSFSTLEIQRTEQGDSAMYLCASSLVGLAQYFGPGTRLLVL.